The rows below give T cell receptor beta chains drawn from one sample of a study of shared clonotypes between healthy human individuals. Method: immunoSEQ multiplex PCR; TCRdb's copy keeps in-frame clones and lacks some. The sample records roughly 2,500,000 clones, over 85% being singletons. The sequenced sample was naive CD4+ T cells from PBMCs. Receptors originate from a man in his late teens or twenties in good health. Some clones in this sample may be carry-over from other donors' samples. The CDR3 runs from the conserved cysteine through the conserved F or W. The order of the fields is CDR3 DNA, CDR3 protein, clone size, V gene, D gene, J gene. The D gene is left open where the match is weak. Size is stated for part of the rows, as once, few or many counts, or as a class when the clone is expanded.

TGTGCCAGTAGCCCCTCACAGGCCTTAGGCTATGGCTACACCTTC | CASSPSQALGYGYTF | NA | TRBV19 | NA | TRBJ1-2
TGCAGTGCTGCCCCTTGGAACGAAGCTTTCTTT | CSAAPWNEAFF | few | TRBV20-1 | NA | TRBJ1-1
TGTGCCAGCAGCCATGTCGGAGGCTCCTATAATTCACCCCTCCACTTT | CASSHVGGSYNSPLHF | NA | TRBV14 | NA | TRBJ1-6
TGTGCCAGCAGCGCGGAGAACCGGGCCAGATCCTATGGCTACACCTTC | CASSAENRARSYGYTF | NA | TRBV9 | NA | TRBJ1-2
TGTGCCAGCAGAACAATACTAGCTTTGGACAGGTCCTACGAGCAGTACTTC | CASRTILALDRSYEQYF | NA | TRBV5-4 | NA | TRBJ2-7
TGTGCCACCGGGGGGCAGCCGGGAAACACCATATATTTT | CATGGQPGNTIYF | NA | TRBV6-5 | NA | TRBJ1-3
TGTGCCAGCAGCCGGGACAGCTCAAATGGCTACACCTTC | CASSRDSSNGYTF | NA | TRBV9 | TRBD1 | TRBJ1-2
TGTGCCAGTAGCCCCCTTGTAGGGCAGAGTCACTTCTATGGCTACACCTTC | CASSPLVGQSHFYGYTF | once | TRBV19 | NA | TRBJ1-2
TGCGCCAGCAGCCCCAAGAGGGCAGGGGGCGTAGATACGCAGTATTTT | CASSPKRAGGVDTQYF | NA | TRBV4-3 | TRBD1 | TRBJ2-3
TGTGCCAGTAGTATATCTCCCGTCGGCGTCCTGACTTTC | CASSISPVGVLTF | NA | TRBV19 | NA | TRBJ2-6
TGTGCCAGCAGCCCGGGACAGGGAACGTACGGGGAGCTGTTTTTT | CASSPGQGTYGELFF | NA | TRBV7-3 | TRBD1 | TRBJ2-2
TGCGCCAGCAGCCAAGGGGAGCGGACTAGCGGGAGGGACGAGCAGTACTTC | CASSQGERTSGRDEQYF | once | TRBV4-1 | TRBD2 | TRBJ2-7
TGTGCCAGCAGAGGACAGGGGGCGCCTAATTCACCCCTCCACTTT | CASRGQGAPNSPLHF | NA | TRBV27 | TRBD1 | TRBJ1-6
TGTGCCACCAGCAGAGATATAGCTTGGGAGCAGTACTTC | CATSRDIAWEQYF | NA | TRBV15 | NA | TRBJ2-7
TGTGCCAGCAGCGTCGGACTAGCGGGAGGGAGGACCGGGGAGCTGTTTTTT | CASSVGLAGGRTGELFF | NA | TRBV9 | TRBD2 | TRBJ2-2
TGTGCCACCGGACAGGGATTGAGGCAGCCCCAGCATTTT | CATGQGLRQPQHF | NA | TRBV10-3 | TRBD1 | TRBJ1-5
TGCGCCAGCAGCGATCCAGGGGCTGGAAACACCATATATTTT | CASSDPGAGNTIYF | NA | TRBV5-1 | NA | TRBJ1-3
TGTGCCAGCAGTGGTTTGGGAGGGTTTACGCAGTATTTT | CASSGLGGFTQYF | NA | TRBV2 | TRBD2 | TRBJ2-3
TGTGCCAGCAGCCTGCTAGGTAAAAACATTCAGTACTTC | CASSLLGKNIQYF | NA | TRBV7-2 | NA | TRBJ2-4
TGTGCCAGCAGTTACCCTGGCGGTGGGTCCTACGAGCAGTACTTC | CASSYPGGGSYEQYF | NA | TRBV6-6 | NA | TRBJ2-7
TGTGCCAGCAGCTTGGTGGCAGAAACCGGGGAGCTGTTTTTT | CASSLVAETGELFF | NA | TRBV5-8 | NA | TRBJ2-2
TGTGCCAGCAGCTTCGGACAGGGGTCGGCCGAGCAGTACTTC | CASSFGQGSAEQYF | NA | TRBV5-4 | TRBD1 | TRBJ2-7
TGTGCCAGCAGTGCGACTAGCGGGAGGGCCACTAGAGAGCAGTACTTC | CASSATSGRATREQYF | NA | TRBV28 | TRBD2 | TRBJ2-7
TGCGCCAGCAGCCAAGATAACCGATGGGACTATGGCTACACCTTC | CASSQDNRWDYGYTF | NA | TRBV4-1 | NA | TRBJ1-2
TGTGCCAGCAGTTTGGAGGAGACCCAGTACTTC | CASSLEETQYF | few | TRBV28 | NA | TRBJ2-5
TGTGCCAGCAGGCCCGGGTGGGGGAAAAACAATGAGCAGTTCTTC | CASRPGWGKNNEQFF | NA | TRBV7-3 | NA | TRBJ2-1
TGTGCCAGTAGGATACAGGGGTTCACCGGGGAGCTGTTTTTT | CASRIQGFTGELFF | NA | TRBV19 | TRBD1 | TRBJ2-2
TGTGCCAGCTCACTACAGGGAATTGGCGAGCAGTACTTC | CASSLQGIGEQYF | NA | TRBV18 | NA | TRBJ2-7
TGTGCCAGCAGCAGACAGGGGCCGAAGAACACTGAAGCTTTCTTT | CASSRQGPKNTEAFF | NA | TRBV2 | TRBD1 | TRBJ1-1
TGCGCCAGCTCCAGGGACGGATTAAACACTGAAGCTTTCTTT | CASSRDGLNTEAFF | NA | TRBV5-1 | NA | TRBJ1-1
TGTGCCAGCAGCTTGGGCCTAAACACTGAAGCTTTCTTT | CASSLGLNTEAFF | NA | TRBV5-4 | NA | TRBJ1-1
TGTGCCAGCAGTGACGTAGCAGCTAACTATGGCTACACCTTC | CASSDVAANYGYTF | NA | TRBV6-4 | NA | TRBJ1-2
TGCAGCGTTATTCCTGGACGGGTAAACTGTGGCTACACCTTC | CSVIPGRVNCGYTF | NA | TRBV29-1 | NA | TRBJ1-2
TGTGCCAGCAGCGTAGTTAGTGGAGGGATCGGCACTGAAGCTTTCTTT | CASSVVSGGIGTEAFF | NA | TRBV9 | NA | TRBJ1-1
TGTGCCAGCACAAAGGGGCCAAAAAACATTCAGTACTTC | CASTKGPKNIQYF | NA | TRBV28 | NA | TRBJ2-4
TGTGCCAGCAGGGGGGTTGGACAGGGGGCCTACGAGCAGTACTTC | CASRGVGQGAYEQYF | NA | TRBV6-6 | TRBD1 | TRBJ2-7
TGTGCCAGCACAACTAGCGGGAGAATTCCCTACGAGCAGTACTTC | CASTTSGRIPYEQYF | NA | TRBV27 | TRBD2 | TRBJ2-7
TGTGCCAGCACCGAGGGCCAGTACCAAGAGACCCAGTACTTC | CASTEGQYQETQYF | NA | TRBV28 | NA | TRBJ2-5
TGCGCCAGCAGAAGCAGGGAAGGGGCCACGGATGAGCAGTTCTTC | CASRSREGATDEQFF | NA | TRBV10-1 | NA | TRBJ2-1
TGTGCCACCTCCCCGAGTGGGGGGGCTGGCTACACCTTC | CATSPSGGAGYTF | once | TRBV19 | NA | TRBJ1-2
TGTGCCAGCAGTTCCCCCCACGGCGGGACGGTGGAGCTGTTTTTT | CASSSPHGGTVELFF | NA | TRBV27 | NA | TRBJ2-2
TGTGCCAGCAGTTTGGGGGGGCTCCTCTACGAGCAGTACTTC | CASSLGGLLYEQYF | NA | TRBV28 | NA | TRBJ2-7
TGTGCCAGCAGTCCCAGGGTATTTAGTGGGGAGCAGTACTTC | CASSPRVFSGEQYF | NA | TRBV6-6 | NA | TRBJ2-7